This entry lists 2 T cell receptor beta chains sequenced from one sample in a study of T cell repertoires in cytomegalovirus infection. Each CDR3 protein gets one entry after TCRdb re-called the reads with MiXCR. Among about 310,000 distinct CDR3 sequences listed, approximately 25% were seen once. No antigen has been identified for these receptors. Sequenced material: cultured PBMCs, taken from culture after CMV antigen stimulation. Receptors were obtained from a human donor in good health (CMV status not recorded). Some clones in this sample may be carry-over from other donors' samples.

The genes are TRBV10-3 and TRBJ1-5, with D perhaps TRBD1 (6 bases). V shed 6 bases and J shed 2 bases, with 11 bases lying between them. Germline CDR1 reads ENHRY; CDR2 reads SYGVKD. The CDR3 covers 14 residues. The CDR3, as DNA: TGTGCCATCAGACAGGGATTAGGCAATCAGCCCCAGCATTTT. Its protein product is CAIRQGLGNQPQHF.

V gene TRBV7-2 combines with J gene TRBJ2-7, with D unresolved. The CDR3 length is 13 residues. The germline V gene has CDR1 SGHTA and CDR2 FQGNSA. The germline V and J ends were trimmed by 1 base and 9 bases, with 13 bases remaining between them. The CDR3 spells CASSLVGSTAQYF. DNA of the CDR3: TGTGCCAGCAGCTTAGTGGGTAGCACCGCGCAGTACTTC.